Reported below is one T cell receptor (beta chain). The germline gives CDR1 SGHTA, CDR2 FQGTGA. The V end lost 4 bases, the J end lost 0 bases, and 13 bases lay between the germline ends. This CDR3 has 16 residues. One entry per CDR3 protein results from TCRdb running MiXCR on the RT-PCR reads. Among about 680,000 distinct CDR3 sequences, approximately 15% were seen once, and the ten largest hold about 3.9%. The sequenced material came from memory CD4+ T cells from blood. J is TRBJ1-3 and V is TRBV7-3; D not certain. The origin of this receptor is a female donor in good health, serving as a healthy control. The CDR3 DNA follows: TGTGCCAGCAGCTACTTCCCCGGGAGCTCTGGAAACACCATATATTTT. Protein product: CASSYFPGSSGNTIYF.